One sample yielded the 10 T cell receptor beta chains listed below, sequenced in a study of T cell changes during pregnancy in multiple sclerosis. Measured with immunoSEQ multiplex PCR; TCRdb has only the in-frame clones, and not every one. The sample carries more than 80,000 clones, about 90% recorded once. The input for sequencing was peripheral blood, taken before pregnancy. The receptors were sampled from a female donor with multiple sclerosis, enrolled in a pregnancy study.

The chain joins TRBV6-5 to TRBJ1-2; the D gene is possibly TRBD1 (5 bases). CDR1 and CDR2 (germline): MNHEY, SVGAGI. Deletions cut 5 bases from V and 6 bases from J, with 13 bases between. This CDR3 contains 13 residues. CDR3 sequence reads: CASSVQETNGYTF. The CDR3 DNA is TGTGCCAGCAGTGTACAGGAAACCAATGGCTACACCTTC.

The V call is TRBV6-5, the J call TRBJ1-4, with D unresolved. CDR3 length: 14 residues. With 6 bases removed from V and 8 bases from J, the gap between germline ends came to 16 bases. Per germline, CDR1 MNHEY and CDR2 SVGAGI. The DNA of the CDR3 is TGTGCCAGCAGCCTCTTACTCCCGGGAGAAAAACTGTTTTTT. Protein sequence: CASSLLLPGEKLFF.

The chain joins TRBV7-9 to TRBJ2-6; the D is unclear. This CDR3 region has 16 residues. Germline loops: CDR1 SEHNR, CDR2 FQNEAQ (reference sequence). Between the trimmed V and J ends, which lost 3 bases and 0 bases, there was a span of 9 bases. The CDR3 DNA reads as TGTGCCAGCAGCTTGGATGGGCCCTCTGGGGCCAACGTCCTGACTTTC. Translating gives CASSLDGPSGANVLTF.

This chain connects TRBV6-6 to TRBJ1-5, with D perhaps matching TRBD1 (6 bases). Per germline, CDR1 MNHNY and CDR2 SVGAGI (reference sequence). The CDR3 spans 14 residues. The V end was cut by 5 bases, the J end by 9 bases, with 17 bases between. The chain's CDR3 is CASSTPGVLVPQHF. As DNA, the CDR3 is TGTGCCAGCAGTACCCCAGGGGTCTTGGTGCCCCAGCATTTT.

The rearrangement uses TRBV5-6 and TRBJ1-1; TRBD1 matches 9 bases. The CDR3 extends over 17 amino acids. Germline V gives CDR1 SGHDT, CDR2 YYEEEE. The V and J ends lost 1 base and 4 bases, in that order; junction bases with no gene match: 11. This CDR3 reads CASSLNRGQGRTTEAFF. In nucleotides, the CDR3 is TGTGCCAGCAGCTTGAATAGGGGACAGGGAAGAACCACTGAAGCTTTCTTT.

The table lists this clone with a count of one. The V gene is TRBV4-3, the J gene TRBJ1-4; no reliable D call. Germline lookup yields CDR1 LGHNA and CDR2 YSLEER. CDR3 length: 15 amino acids. Trimming shortened V by 0 bases and J by 7 bases, and 12 bases separated the two germline ends. The CDR3 nucleotides are TGCGCCAGCAGCCAAGATCGGGATTTTGGTGAAAAACTGTTTTTT. Amino acid sequence: CASSQDRDFGEKLFF.

The V gene is TRBV5-1, the J gene TRBJ2-7, with 11 bases lining up with TRBD2. This CDR3 comprises 18 residues. Trimming removed 1 base from V and 0 bases from J; junction bases left unmatched: 9. Germline CDR1 and CDR2: SGHRS and YFSETQ. The CDR3 loop reads CASSLSLAGGRFSYEQYF. CDR3 nucleotide sequence: TGCGCCAGCAGCTTGAGCCTAGCGGGGGGCCGTTTCTCCTACGAGCAGTACTTC.

The rearrangement links TRBV9 to TRBJ2-7; the D gene is possibly TRBD2 (5 bases). Trimming cost V 0 bases and J 9 bases, with 16 bases left between them. The germline gives CDR1 SGDLS, CDR2 YYNGEE. This CDR3 spans 14 amino acids. DNA for the CDR3: TGTGCCAGCAGCGTAGACGGGGAATCCCTATGGCAGTACTTC. As protein: CASSVDGESLWQYF.

V usage is TRBV29-1 and J usage is TRBJ1-2; D perhaps matches TRBD1 (5 bases). V lost 2 bases, J lost 4 bases, and 17 bases lay in between. There are 15 residues in the CDR3. The germline CDR1 and CDR2 sequences are SQVTM and ANQGSEA. The CDR3, as DNA: TGCAGCGTTGAATCAGGAGGGGTTGGTAGCTATGGCTACACCTTC. Encoded protein: CSVESGGVGSYGYTF.

DNA of the CDR3: TGCGCCAGCAGCTCTGGACAGAGCACAGATACGCAGTATTTT. As protein: CASSSGQSTDTQYF. The chain uses TRBV5-1 and TRBJ2-3, with a possible D match to TRBD1 (6 bases). This CDR3 contains 14 residues. In germline, CDR1 is SGHRS, CDR2 YFSETQ. V lost 3 bases to trimming and J lost 0 bases, with 8 bases between them.